A selection of T cell receptor beta chains follows, all from one sample in a study of blood T cell repertoires in COVID-19. The method was immunoSEQ multiplex PCR; TCRdb's version includes in-frame clones alone and lacks a portion of them. The table lists 200,000 to 300,000 clones, more than 75% of them singletons, with roughly 4.9% in the top ten. The material sequenced was peripheral blood. Receptor source: a woman in her sixties or seventies with COVID-19, enrolled during active disease. Each CDR3 is given with its conserved first and last residue. The D gene is left open where the match is weak. Size tells how often a clone was seen (once, few, many) or the class of an expanded clone, and some rows leave it out.

v_call	d_call	j_call	clone_size	cdr3_aa	cdr3_nt
TRBV11-2	.	TRBJ2-6	.	CASSLAFRPLISGANVLTF	TGTGCCAGCAGCTTAGCGTTCAGGCCTCTAATCTCTGGGGCCAACGTCCTGACTTTC
TRBV5-1	.	TRBJ2-5	.	CASTPASAGETQYF	TGCGCCAGCACCCCGGCCTCGGCAGGAGAGACCCAGTACTTC
TRBV10-3	TRBD2	TRBJ2-5	.	CATSRTSQGETQYF	TGTGCCACCTCCCGGACTAGCCAAGGGGAGACCCAGTACTTC
TRBV7-2	.	TRBJ2-7	.	CASSPGSFYEQYF	TGTGCCAGCAGCCCGGGATCATTCTACGAGCAGTACTTC
TRBV6-4	.	TRBJ1-6	.	CASSLEENSPLHF	TGTGCCAGCAGCCTTGAGGAGAATTCACCCCTCCACTTT
TRBV30	TRBD1	TRBJ1-2	.	CAWRVTGTGGGGYTF	TGTGCCTGGAGGGTTACCGGGACAGGGGGCGGGGGCTACACCTTC
TRBV7-2	TRBD1	TRBJ1-2	.	CASSLVTGEEYGYTF	TGTGCCAGCAGCTTAGTCACAGGGGAGGAATATGGCTACACCTTC
TRBV11-2	TRBD2	TRBJ2-1	.	CASSPTGGLAGGRGAEQFF	TGTGCCAGCAGCCCTACAGGGGGGCTAGCGGGAGGCCGGGGGGCTGAGCAGTTCTTC
TRBV12-3/TRBV12-4	.	TRBJ2-3	.	CASSSLTDTQYF	TGTGCCAGCAGCTCCCTTACAGATACGCAGTATTTT
TRBV6-6	.	TRBJ2-5	.	CASSYSKAAGVAYF	TGTGCCAGCAGTTACTCGAAGGCGGCAGGGGTCGCGTACTTC
TRBV28	TRBD1	TRBJ1-6	.	CASSATTGRSMGSPLHF	TGTGCCAGCAGCGCGACGACAGGGAGATCAATGGGGTCACCCCTCCACTTT
TRBV3-1/TRBV3-2	.	TRBJ2-7	.	CASSPRRLTYEQYF	TGTGCCAGCAGCCCCCGTAGACTCACCTACGAGCAGTACTTC
TRBV23-1	.	TRBJ1-5	.	CASHGRAYQPQHF	TGCGCCAGCCACGGGAGGGCTTATCAGCCCCAGCATTTT
TRBV6-2/TRBV6-3	.	TRBJ1-2	.	CASSYYSQGYGYTF	TGTGCCAGCAGTTACTACAGTCAGGGGTATGGCTACACCTTC
TRBV6-5	TRBD1	TRBJ1-4	.	CASARNRGREKLFF	TGTGCCAGCGCGAGGAACAGGGGGCGTGAAAAACTGTTTTTT
TRBV27	TRBD1	TRBJ2-1	.	CASSLSGQGVYNEQFF	TGTGCCAGCAGTTTGTCGGGACAGGGGGTATACAATGAGCAGTTCTTC
TRBV20-1	TRBD1	TRBJ1-5	.	CSASRQGRQPQHF	TGCAGTGCTAGTCGACAGGGAAGACAGCCCCAGCATTTT
TRBV14	TRBD2	TRBJ2-5	.	CASSQDAGGRETQYF	TGTGCCAGCAGCCAAGACGCGGGAGGGAGAGAGACCCAGTACTTC
TRBV6-5	.	TRBJ2-3	.	CASSSTDTQYF	TGTGCCAGCAGCTCCACAGATACGCAGTATTTT
TRBV7-9	.	TRBJ2-2	.	CASSLKQVVGELFF	TGTGCCAGCAGCTTAAAGCAAGTCGTCGGGGAGCTGTTTTTT
TRBV30	.	TRBJ1-3	.	CAWRLQGSGNTIYF	TGTGCCTGGAGATTACAGGGATCTGGAAACACCATATATTTT
TRBV21-1	.	TRBJ2-7	.	CASSNNRQGRYEQYF	TGTGCCAGCAGCAATAATAGACAGGGCAGGTACGAGCAGTACTTC
TRBV11-2	.	TRBJ2-2	.	CASSLTRANTGELFF	TGTGCCAGCAGCCTGACTCGCGCCAACACCGGGGAGCTGTTTTTT
TRBV28	TRBD1	TRBJ1-4	few	CASSFPRGSGEKLFF	TGTGCCAGCAGTTTTCCCAGGGGGTCGGGTGAAAAACTGTTTTTT
TRBV28	TRBD2	TRBJ2-5	.	CASSDRLAGEVGQETQYF	TGTGCCAGCAGCGATCGGTTAGCGGGAGAGGTGGGACAAGAGACCCAGTACTTC
TRBV3-1/TRBV3-2	.	TRBJ1-5	.	CASSPYGGERPQHF	TGTGCCAGCAGCCCTTATGGAGGGGAAAGGCCCCAGCATTTT
TRBV18	TRBD1	TRBJ2-7	.	CASSPPTGQGKYEQYF	TGTGCCAGCTCACCACCAACAGGACAGGGCAAGTACGAGCAGTACTTC
TRBV7-9	.	TRBJ2-1	.	CASSLVGGMVNEQFF	TGTGCCAGCAGCTTAGTAGGAGGGATGGTCAATGAGCAGTTCTTC
TRBV27	TRBD1	TRBJ2-7	.	CASSFIQGANEQYF	TGTGCCAGCAGTTTTATCCAGGGGGCGAATGAGCAGTACTTC
TRBV11-3	.	TRBJ1-1	.	CASSQWGHTEAFF	TGTGCCAGCAGCCAGTGGGGGCACACTGAAGCTTTCTTT
TRBV4-2	.	TRBJ2-1	.	CASREGGAYNEQFF	TGTGCCAGCAGGGAGGGCGGGGCTTACAATGAGCAGTTCTTC